This T cell receptor beta chain was sequenced for a study of radiation and T cells in renal cell carcinoma (dated by TCRdb to the early 2020s). Describing the broader study: The samples were drawn from a clinical trial, where primary renal cell carcinomas were treated with 15 Gy of stereotactic body radiation therapy and then removed by nephrectomy 4 weeks afterward. TCR beta sequencing covered 50 or so samples in total, comprising some 26 tumors and roughly 27 peripheral blood samples. A total of about 4 million unique CDR3 nucleotide sequences, encoding 2.5 million to 3 million unique CDR3 amino acid sequences, were found across all 50 or so samples.

TCR beta libraries were generated from genomic DNA with the immunoSEQ kit, following the manufacturer's recommendations. For library preparation, a first multiplex PCR was performed with proprietary primers, followed by a second PCR in which unique barcodes were added, and bead cleanups were performed after each round. Each sample batch included a kit-provided positive control reaction and a negative control reaction. The final libraries were assessed on an Agilent 4200 TapeStation D1000 ScreenTape, pooled by volume, and quantified by qPCR. An Illumina NextSeq500 fitted with a MidOutput 150-cycle cartridge performed the sequencing, running 156 Read1 cycles and 15 Index1 cycles with the kit's custom primers. The pooled library was loaded at 0.75 to 1 pM, and approximately 19% PhiX control was spiked in. The authors' analysis ran thus. Vendor-processed data were analyzed in R, with a clonotype defined as all T cells sharing the same CDR3 nucleotide sequence. In the clone abundance analyses, frequencies were normalized to the 10,000 most abundant clones in each sample. Public T cell clones, which averaged fewer than five per sample, were removed prior to analysis. Tumor-enriched and baseline blood-enriched clonotypes were defined by at least a 32-fold difference in abundance between compartments. Clonotypes expanded or contracted between blood time points were identified with a beta-binomial differential abundance model. Tumor-blood repertoire similarity was measured with the Baroni-Urbani and Buser coefficient, and groups were compared using two-tailed Wilcoxon tests in R. Not all clones reach the TCRdb copy of this immuneACCESS table, which keeps in-frame sequences only. Checked studies attribute under half of the gap to unresolved V genes and leave the rest unexplained. That table furnishes V, J and clone size, whereas the DNA furnished D and trimming. This sample has tens of thousands of clones in its table, and around 80% of those were observed once. Together, the top ten hold 6% to 8% of the sample.

The full study reports these points: Because no pretreatment tumor biopsies were available, whether clonotypes were present in the tumor at baseline could not be determined. In blood, the top tumor clonotypes increased from baseline to 2 weeks after radiation and then shrank by 4 weeks, which suggests a temporary expansion of tumor-resident clones. Blood repertoire dynamics were not followed beyond 4 weeks after treatment. Effects of radiation dose or scheduling on the TCR repertoire could not be addressed with the single-armed trial design.

The time point label here, explained by the study, means: baseline pretreatment blood. Per the publication, the treatment or condition label means: 15 Gy SBRT to primary tumor, nephrectomy 4 weeks later. To follow tumor-enriched clonotypes, peripheral blood was collected serially from radiation-treated patients at baseline and again at 2 weeks and 4 weeks after SBRT. All patients had renal cell carcinoma with clear cell pathology. Genomic DNA for TCR sequencing was prepared using the QIAamp DNA Blood Mini Kit (Qiagen). Samples were included in the analyses only if all quality control checks were passed. Turning to this clone: What antigen it recognizes has not been identified. One base away there is no much larger clone; base qualities are not given.

Reading from cysteine to phenylalanine, the CDR3 counts 15 amino acids. The only DNA kept is the CDR3, 45 bases in frame from the first base. CDR1 SEHNR and CDR2 FQNEAQ were looked up in the germline V gene (reference sequence). The germline V and J ends show losses of 5 bases and 2 bases respectively, and no gene match explains 5 bases of the junction. This receptor chain uses TRBV7-9 and TRBJ1-4; 7 junctional bases match TRBD1. This sample comprised blood, obtained from a patient whose treatment included radiotherapy and nephrectomy. The TCR originated in a man in his sixties with renal cell carcinoma. The sequenced DNA: TGTGCCAGCAGCCTCACAGGGGTGACTAATGAAAAACTGTTTTTT. This is translated as CASSLTGVTNEKLFF. The reference TRBV7-9 and TRBJ1-4 proteins fill in what lies around the CDR3, so the full variable domain reads DTGVSQNPRHKITKRGQNVTFRCDPISEHNRLYWYRQTLGQGPEFLTYFQNEAQLEKSRLLSDRFSAERPKGSFSTLEIQRTEQGDSAMYLCASSLTGVTNEKLFFGSGTQLSVL.